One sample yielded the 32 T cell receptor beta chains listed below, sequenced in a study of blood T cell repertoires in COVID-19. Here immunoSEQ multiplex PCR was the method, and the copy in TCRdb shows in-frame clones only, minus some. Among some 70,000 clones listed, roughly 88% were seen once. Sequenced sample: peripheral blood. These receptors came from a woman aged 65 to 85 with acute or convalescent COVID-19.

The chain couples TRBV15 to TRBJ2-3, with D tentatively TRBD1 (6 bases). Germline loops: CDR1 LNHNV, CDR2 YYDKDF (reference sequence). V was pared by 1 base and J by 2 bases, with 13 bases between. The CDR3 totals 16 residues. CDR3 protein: CATSRGPQGNTDTQYF. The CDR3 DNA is TGTGCCACCAGCAGAGGTCCACAGGGAAACACAGATACGCAGTATTTT.

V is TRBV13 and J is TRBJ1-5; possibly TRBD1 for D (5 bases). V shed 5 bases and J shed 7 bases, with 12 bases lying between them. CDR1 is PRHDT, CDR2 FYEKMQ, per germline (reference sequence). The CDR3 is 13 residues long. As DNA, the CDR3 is TGTGCCAGCAGCCTCGGGGGAGGGCAGCCCCAGCATTTT. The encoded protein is CASSLGGGQPQHF.

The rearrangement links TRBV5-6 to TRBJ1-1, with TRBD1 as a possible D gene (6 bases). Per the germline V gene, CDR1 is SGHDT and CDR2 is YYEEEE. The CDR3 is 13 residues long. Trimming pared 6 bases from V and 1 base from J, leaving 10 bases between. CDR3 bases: TGTGCCAGCAACCGGGACACGAACACTGAAGCTTTCTTT. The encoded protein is CASNRDTNTEAFF.

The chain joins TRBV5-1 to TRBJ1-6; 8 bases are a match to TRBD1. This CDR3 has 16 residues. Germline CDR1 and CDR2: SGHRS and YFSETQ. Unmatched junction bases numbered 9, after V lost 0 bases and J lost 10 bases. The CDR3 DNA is TGCGCCAGCAGCTTGGTACCCGGCGACAGGGGATCACCCCTCCACTTT. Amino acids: CASSLVPGDRGSPLHF.

The CDR3 nucleotides are TGTGCCAGCAGCCCGCGGGCCAGCGGGGCTGACGAGCAGTACTTC. Residues: CASSPRASGADEQYF. V usage is TRBV4-2 and J usage is TRBJ2-7; 7 nucleotides align to TRBD2. V trimming: 4 bases; J trimming: 5 bases; junction bases outside the gene matches: 11. The germline gives CDR1 LGHNA, CDR2 YNFKEQ. The CDR3 has 15 residues.

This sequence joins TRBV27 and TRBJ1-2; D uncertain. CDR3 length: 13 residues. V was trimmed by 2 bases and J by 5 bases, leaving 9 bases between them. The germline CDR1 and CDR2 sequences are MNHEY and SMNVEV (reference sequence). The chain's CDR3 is CASSLNGDYGYTF. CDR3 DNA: TGTGCCAGCAGTTTAAACGGGGATTATGGCTACACCTTC.

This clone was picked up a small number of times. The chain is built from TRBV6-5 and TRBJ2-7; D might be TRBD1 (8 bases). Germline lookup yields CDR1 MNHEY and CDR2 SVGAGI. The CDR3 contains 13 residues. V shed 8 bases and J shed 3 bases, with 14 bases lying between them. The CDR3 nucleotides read TGTGCCAGCCGGGGGGACAGGCTCTACGAGCAGTACTTC. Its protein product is CASRGDRLYEQYF.

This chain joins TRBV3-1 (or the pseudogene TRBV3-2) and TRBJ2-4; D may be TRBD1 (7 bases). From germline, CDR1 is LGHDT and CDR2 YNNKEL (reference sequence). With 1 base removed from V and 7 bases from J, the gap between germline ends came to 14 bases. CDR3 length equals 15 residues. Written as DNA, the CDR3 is TGTGCCAGCAGCCAAGTTGACAGGGCGGGGAACATTCAGTACTTC. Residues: CASSQVDRAGNIQYF.

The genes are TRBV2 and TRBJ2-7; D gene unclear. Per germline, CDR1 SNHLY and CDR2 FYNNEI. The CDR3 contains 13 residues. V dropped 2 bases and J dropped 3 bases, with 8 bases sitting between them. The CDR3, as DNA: TGTGCCAGCAGTGAACAGGCCGGCTACGAGCAGTACTTC. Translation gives CASSEQAGYEQYF.

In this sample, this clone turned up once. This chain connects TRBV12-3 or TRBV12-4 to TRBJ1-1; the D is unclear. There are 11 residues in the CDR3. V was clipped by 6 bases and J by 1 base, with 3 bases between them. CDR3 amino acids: CASSRNTEAFF. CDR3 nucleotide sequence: TGTGCCAGCAGCCGGAACACTGAAGCTTTCTTT.

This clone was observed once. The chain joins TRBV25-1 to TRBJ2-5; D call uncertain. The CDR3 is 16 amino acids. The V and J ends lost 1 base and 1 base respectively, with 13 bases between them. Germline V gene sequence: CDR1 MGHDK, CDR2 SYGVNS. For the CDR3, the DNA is TGTGCCAGCAGTGAATTCCTCCAGTCCCTCCAAGAGACCCAGTACTTC. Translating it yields CASSEFLQSLQETQYF.

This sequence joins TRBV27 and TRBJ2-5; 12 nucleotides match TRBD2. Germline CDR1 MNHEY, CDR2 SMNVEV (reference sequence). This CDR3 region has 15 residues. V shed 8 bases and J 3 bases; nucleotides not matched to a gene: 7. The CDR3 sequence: CASAKTSGREETQYF. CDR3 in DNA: TGTGCCAGCGCAAAGACTAGCGGGAGAGAAGAGACCCAGTACTTC.

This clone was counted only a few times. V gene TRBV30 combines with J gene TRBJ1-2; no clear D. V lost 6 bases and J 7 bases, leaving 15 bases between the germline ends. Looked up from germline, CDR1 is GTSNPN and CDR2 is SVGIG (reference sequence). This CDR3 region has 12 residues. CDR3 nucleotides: TGTGCCTGTGATCCGGGTTCTCCTGGCTACACCTTC. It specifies CACDPGSPGYTF.

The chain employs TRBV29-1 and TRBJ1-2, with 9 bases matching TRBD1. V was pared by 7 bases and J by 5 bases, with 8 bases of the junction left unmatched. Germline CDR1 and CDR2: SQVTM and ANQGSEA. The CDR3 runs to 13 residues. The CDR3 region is CSARDRDGYGYTF. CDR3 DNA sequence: TGCAGCGCCAGGGACAGGGATGGATATGGCTACACCTTC.

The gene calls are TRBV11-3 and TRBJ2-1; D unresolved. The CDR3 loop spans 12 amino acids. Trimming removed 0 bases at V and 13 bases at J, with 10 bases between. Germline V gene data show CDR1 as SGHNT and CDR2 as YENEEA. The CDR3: CASSLDPGLQFF. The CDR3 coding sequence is TGTGCCAGCAGCTTAGATCCGGGTTTACAGTTCTTC.

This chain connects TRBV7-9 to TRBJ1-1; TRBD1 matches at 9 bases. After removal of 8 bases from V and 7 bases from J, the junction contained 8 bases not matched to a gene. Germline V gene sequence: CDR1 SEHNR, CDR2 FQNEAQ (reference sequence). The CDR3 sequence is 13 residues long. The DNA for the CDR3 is TGTGCCAGCTTGATACAGGGGGCAATTGAAGCTTTCTTT. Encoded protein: CASLIQGAIEAFF.

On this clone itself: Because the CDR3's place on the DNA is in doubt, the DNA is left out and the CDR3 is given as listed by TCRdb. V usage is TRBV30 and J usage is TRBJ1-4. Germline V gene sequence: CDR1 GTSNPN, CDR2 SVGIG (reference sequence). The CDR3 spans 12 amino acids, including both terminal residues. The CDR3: CAWGRGAGRWNF.

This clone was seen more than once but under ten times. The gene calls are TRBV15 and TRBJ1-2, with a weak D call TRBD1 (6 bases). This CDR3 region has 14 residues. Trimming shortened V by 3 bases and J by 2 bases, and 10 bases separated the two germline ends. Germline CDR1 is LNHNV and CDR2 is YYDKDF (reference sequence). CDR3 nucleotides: TGTGCCACCAGCAGTGTAACAGGGAACTATGGCTACACCTTC. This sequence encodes CATSSVTGNYGYTF.

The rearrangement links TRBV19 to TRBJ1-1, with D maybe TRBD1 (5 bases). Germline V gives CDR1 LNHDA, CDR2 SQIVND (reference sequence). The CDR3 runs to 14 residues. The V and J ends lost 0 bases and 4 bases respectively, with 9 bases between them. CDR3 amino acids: CASSIDREGTEAFF. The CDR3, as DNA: TGTGCCAGTAGTATAGACAGGGAGGGCACTGAAGCTTTCTTT.

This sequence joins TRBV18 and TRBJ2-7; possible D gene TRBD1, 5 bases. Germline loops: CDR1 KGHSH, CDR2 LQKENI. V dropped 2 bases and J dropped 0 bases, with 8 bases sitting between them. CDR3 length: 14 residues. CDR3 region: CASSPGQGSYEQYF. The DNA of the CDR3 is TGTGCCAGCTCACCAGGGCAGGGCTCCTACGAGCAGTACTTC.

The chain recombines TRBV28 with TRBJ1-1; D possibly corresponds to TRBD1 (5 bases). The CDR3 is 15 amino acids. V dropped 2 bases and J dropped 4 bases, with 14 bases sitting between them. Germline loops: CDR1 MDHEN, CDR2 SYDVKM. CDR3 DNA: TGTGCCAGCAGTTTAGACGCCGGGGGAGGCACTGAAGCTTTCTTT. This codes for CASSLDAGGGTEAFF.

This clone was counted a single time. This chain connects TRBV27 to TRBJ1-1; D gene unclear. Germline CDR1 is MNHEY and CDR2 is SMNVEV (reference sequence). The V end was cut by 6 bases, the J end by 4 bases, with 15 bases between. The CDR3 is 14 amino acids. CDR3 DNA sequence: TGTGCCAGCAGATCACTTGAGGGAGGCACTGAAGCTTTCTTT. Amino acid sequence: CASRSLEGGTEAFF.

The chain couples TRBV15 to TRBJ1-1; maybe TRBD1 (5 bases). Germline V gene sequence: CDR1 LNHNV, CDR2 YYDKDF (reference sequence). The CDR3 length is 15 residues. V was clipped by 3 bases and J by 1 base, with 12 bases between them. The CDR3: CATSRYQGTNTEAFF. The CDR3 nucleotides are TGTGCCACCAGCAGGTATCAGGGCACGAACACTGAAGCTTTCTTT.

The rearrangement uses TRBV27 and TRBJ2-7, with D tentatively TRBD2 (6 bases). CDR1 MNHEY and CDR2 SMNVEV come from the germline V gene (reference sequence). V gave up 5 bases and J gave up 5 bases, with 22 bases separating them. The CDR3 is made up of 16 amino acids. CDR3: CASSIDGRAEGDEQYF. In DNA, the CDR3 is TGTGCCAGCAGTATTGACGGACGGGCGGAGGGCGACGAGCAGTACTTC.

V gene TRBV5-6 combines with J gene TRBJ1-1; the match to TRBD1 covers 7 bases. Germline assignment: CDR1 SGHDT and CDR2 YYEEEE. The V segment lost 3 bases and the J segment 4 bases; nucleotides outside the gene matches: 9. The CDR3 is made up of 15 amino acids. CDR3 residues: CASSSLRDRATEAFF. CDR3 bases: TGTGCCAGCAGCTCCCTCCGGGACAGAGCCACTGAAGCTTTCTTT.

CDR3 loop: CASSYRQENTEAFF. The CDR3 DNA reads as TGTGCCAGCAGTTACCGCCAGGAGAACACTGAAGCTTTCTTT. The chain links TRBV6-6 to TRBJ1-1; D call uncertain. Germline CDR1 is MNHNY and CDR2 is SVGAGI (reference sequence). The CDR3 has 14 amino acids. Trimming took 2 bases from V and 1 from J, leaving 8 bases between them.

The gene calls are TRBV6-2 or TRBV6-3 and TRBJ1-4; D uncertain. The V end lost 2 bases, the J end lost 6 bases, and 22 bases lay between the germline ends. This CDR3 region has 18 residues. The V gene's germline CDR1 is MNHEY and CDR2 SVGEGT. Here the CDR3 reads CASSYSPLGLEGHEKLFF. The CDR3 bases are TGTGCCAGCAGTTACAGTCCCCTCGGACTGGAGGGTCATGAAAAACTGTTTTTT.

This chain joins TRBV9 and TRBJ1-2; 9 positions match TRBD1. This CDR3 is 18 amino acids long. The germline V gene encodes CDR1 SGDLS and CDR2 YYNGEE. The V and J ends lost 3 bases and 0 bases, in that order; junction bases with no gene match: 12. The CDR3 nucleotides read TGTGCCAGCAGCGCCTTCCCGGGACAGGGTCTAGCTAACTATGGCTACACCTTC. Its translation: CASSAFPGQGLANYGYTF.

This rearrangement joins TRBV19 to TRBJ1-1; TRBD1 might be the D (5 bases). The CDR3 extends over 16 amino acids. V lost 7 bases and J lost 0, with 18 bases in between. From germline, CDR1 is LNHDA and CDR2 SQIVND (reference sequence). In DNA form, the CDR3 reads TGTGCCAGTATGGGGGGTGGGGCGACAATGAACACTGAAGCTTTCTTT. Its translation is CASMGGGATMNTEAFF.

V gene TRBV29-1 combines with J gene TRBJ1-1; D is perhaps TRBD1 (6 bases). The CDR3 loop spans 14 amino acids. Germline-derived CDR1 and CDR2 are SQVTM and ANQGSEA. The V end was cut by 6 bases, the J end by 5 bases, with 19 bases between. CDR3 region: CSVVGGLGSTEAFF. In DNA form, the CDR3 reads TGCAGCGTCGTCGGGGGGCTGGGGTCGACTGAAGCTTTCTTT.

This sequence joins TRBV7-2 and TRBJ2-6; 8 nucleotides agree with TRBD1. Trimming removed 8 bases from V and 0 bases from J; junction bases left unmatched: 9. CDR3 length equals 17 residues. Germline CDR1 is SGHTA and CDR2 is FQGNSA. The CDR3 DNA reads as TGTGCCAGCTTACCCGGGACAGGAAACTCTGGGGCCAACGTCCTGACTTTC. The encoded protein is CASLPGTGNSGANVLTF.

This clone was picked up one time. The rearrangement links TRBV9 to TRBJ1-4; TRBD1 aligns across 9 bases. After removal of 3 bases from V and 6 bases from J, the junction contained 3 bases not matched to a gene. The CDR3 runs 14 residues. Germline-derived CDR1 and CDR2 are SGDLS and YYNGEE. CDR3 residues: CASSATGGDEKLFF. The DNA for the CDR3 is TGTGCCAGCAGCGCCACAGGGGGCGATGAAAAACTGTTTTTT.